The 5 T cell receptor beta chains below come from one sample, sequenced in a study of beta chain bispecific antibodies for T cell cancers. General study findings and limits: Versus anti-CD19, anti-TRBV12 exposure cut the TRBV12-3 share of TRBV signal by 98.9%. The leukemia cells, rather than normal T cells, gave most of the targeted TRBV signal.

Expansion lasted roughly three days, with either anti-CD3 antibody OKT3 or CD3/CD28 beads. Which antigens these TCRs recognize remains unknown. One entry per CDR3 protein results from TCRdb running MiXCR on the 5' RACE reads. The sample shows about 20,000 distinct CDR3 sequences, approximately 2% of them seen only once. The source was healthy donor T cells cultured with leukemia cells, collected from a culture containing a bispecific antibody targeting TCR Vbeta12. Receptor source: a human donor in good health. Some clones in this sample may be carry-over from other donors' samples.

This clonotype was observed at least ten times. The chain combines TRBV11-2 with TRBJ1-1; TRBD1 is a possible D gene (5 bases). Germline CDR1 is SGHAT and CDR2 is FQNNGV. The ends were cut back, 4 bases at V and 11 bases at J, with 23 bases in the middle. The CDR3 contains 15 residues. The CDR3: CASSSYRDLRAGAFF. CDR3 bases: TGTGCCAGCAGCTCGTACCGGGACCTTCGGGCGGGCGCTTTCTTT.

About this clonotype itself: At one of its ends the junction is not consistent with the germline gene, which may arise from a read error. The gene calls are TRBV6-5 and TRBJ2-5; no definite D call. CDR1 is MNHEY, CDR2 SVGAGI, per germline. CDR3 size: 15 residues. CDR3 sequence (DNA): TGTGCCAGCAATTACGTTCGTTGGGTCGTGGAGACCCAGTACTTC. Translated, it gives CASNYVRWVVETQYF.

This clonotype was seen ten or more times. The V gene is TRBV7-9, the J gene TRBJ2-7; weak D call: TRBD2 (5 bases). CDR1 is SEHNR and CDR2 is FQNEAQ in the germline V gene (reference sequence). The CDR3 consists of 15 residues. Between the trimmed V and J ends, which lost 5 bases and 3 bases, there was a span of 17 bases. The CDR3 coding sequence is TGTGCCAGCAGCACCACGCGACTGGGGAGCTACGAGCAGTACTTC. It yields the protein CASSTTRLGSYEQYF.

In its sample, this clonotype is medium-sized. The chain has TRBV10-3 and TRBJ1-2; 12 bases line up with TRBD1. CDR1 and CDR2 (germline): ENHRY, SYGVKD. Trimming took 10 bases from V and 4 from J; bases not matched to a gene: 4. The CDR3 is 13 residues long. The CDR3 reads CATGTGGGYGYTF. As DNA, the CDR3 is TGTGCCACCGGGACAGGGGGCGGCTATGGCTACACCTTC.

This clonotype was recorded many times. The chain couples TRBV5-1 to TRBJ2-5; 8 bases are a match to TRBD2. The junction had 5 bases not matched to a gene; V was cut back by 0 bases and J by 4 bases. The length of the CDR3 is 15 residues. Germline assignment: CDR1 SGHRS and CDR2 YFSETQ. The CDR3 here is CASSLASGGPETQYF. Here the CDR3 DNA reads TGCGCCAGCAGCTTGGCCAGCGGGGGACCAGAGACCCAGTACTTC.